The 7 T cell receptor beta chains given below trace back to one sample, sequenced in a study of blood T cell repertoires in COVID-19. Libraries were prepared by immunoSEQ multiplex PCR; TCRdb keeps only in-frame clonotypes and omits some of them. The repertoire holds 70,000 to 95,000 clones, with over 85% as singletons. What was sequenced was peripheral blood. These receptors came from a man aged 50-59 years with acute or convalescent COVID-19.

The table lists this clone with a few counts. The V and J genes are TRBV6-5 and TRBJ1-5; possible D gene TRBD1, 6 bases. V was cut by 6 bases and J by 4 bases, with 16 bases left in between. The germline V gene has CDR1 MNHEY and CDR2 SVGAGI. CDR3 length: 15 amino acids. The CDR3 nucleotides are TGTGCCAGCAGCCAGGGGAGGGGGAGAAATCAGCCCCAGCATTTT. This translates into CASSQGRGRNQPQHF.

The chain recombines TRBV4-3 with TRBJ2-1; 10 positions agree with TRBD1. V shed 2 bases and J 10 bases; nucleotides not matched to a gene: 14. The germline gives CDR1 LGHNA, CDR2 YSLEER. The CDR3 loop spans 17 amino acids. The CDR3 sequence is CASSQQDYRDRGPEQFF. The CDR3, as DNA: TGCGCCAGCAGCCAACAAGATTATAGGGACAGGGGACCAGAGCAGTTCTTC.

This sequence joins TRBV5-1 and TRBJ1-1; no definite D call. The germline V and J ends were trimmed by 2 bases and 4 bases, with 12 bases remaining between them. The germline CDR1 and CDR2 sequences are SGHRS and YFSETQ. The CDR3 contains 14 residues. This CDR3 reads CASSLVRGGTEAFF. CDR3 sequence (DNA): TGCGCCAGCAGCTTAGTAAGAGGTGGCACTGAAGCTTTCTTT. The variable domain in full, with the rest retrieved from reference TRBV5-1 and TRBJ1-1, is KAGVTQTPRYLIKTRGQQVTLSCSPISGHRSVSWYQQTPGQGLQFLFEYFSETQRNKGNFPGRFSGRQFSNSRSEMNVSTLELGDSALYLCASSLVRGGTEAFFGQGTRLTVV.

The J gene is TRBJ2-1, the V gene TRBV5-1; 11 bases line up with TRBD2. The CDR3 is 15 amino acids. After removal of 2 bases from V and 7 bases from J, the junction contained 5 bases not matched to a gene. Germline lookup yields CDR1 SGHRS and CDR2 YFSETQ. The CDR3, as DNA: TGCGCCAGCAGCTTACTAGCGGGAGCTGAAAATGAGCAGTTCTTC. Amino acids: CASSLLAGAENEQFF.

This clone was seen once. This chain uses TRBV10-3 with TRBJ2-7; TRBD2 is a possible D gene (6 bases). The CDR3 spans 11 residues. The V and J ends lost 8 bases and 1 base respectively, with 6 bases between them. CDR1 ENHRY and CDR2 SYGVKD come from the germline V gene. The CDR3 DNA reads TGTGCCATCGGGGGGTCCTACGAGCAGTACTTC. It codes for CAIGGSYEQYF.

This clone showed up just once. This chain connects TRBV29-1 to TRBJ2-1, with D tentatively TRBD2 (6 bases). Germline CDR1 SQVTM, CDR2 ANQGSEA. Trimming stripped 7 bases from V and 7 bases from J, with 17 bases between. CDR3 length: 13 residues. As DNA, the CDR3 is TGCAGCGCTATACCCCCAGGGAGGAATGAGCAGTTCTTC. Amino acid sequence: CSAIPPGRNEQFF.

Only one count was recorded for this clone. The chain combines TRBV4-1 with TRBJ1-1; no definite D call. CDR1 is MGHRA, CDR2 YSYEKL, per germline. This CDR3 spans 13 amino acids. Trimming removed 4 bases at V and 4 bases at J, with 10 bases between. CDR3 sequence reads: CASSREEVTEAFF. DNA of the CDR3: TGCGCCAGCAGCCGGGAGGAGGTCACTGAAGCTTTCTTT.